What follows are 19 T cell receptor beta chains derived from one specimen sequenced in a study of blood T cell repertoires in COVID-19. TCRdb keeps only in-frame clones here, not all; method: immunoSEQ multiplex PCR. The sample lists 250,000 or so clones; approximately 90% were seen once. Specimen: PBMCs or T cells enriched from blood (not recorded which). These receptors came from a human donor in a cohort exposed to, infected with or recovered from COVID-19 (not recorded which). The donor label of this sample is uncertain.

The V gene is TRBV2, the J gene TRBJ2-1; 9 bases align to TRBD2. The CDR3 runs to 14 residues. CDR1 is SNHLY, CDR2 FYNNEI, per germline. V dropped 3 bases and J dropped 16; count of bases not matched to a gene: 13. CDR3 DNA: TGTGCCAGCAGTGAGCAGGCTAGCGGGGCCGAGCGCTTCTTC. Its protein product is CASSEQASGAERFF.

The genes are TRBV27 and TRBJ2-3; a weak D match, TRBD2 (6 bases). CDR1 MNHEY and CDR2 SMNVEV come from the germline V gene (reference sequence). This CDR3 comprises 13 residues. Trimming removed 5 bases at V and 5 bases at J, with 11 bases between. The CDR3 bases are TGTGCCAGCAGTGGCGGGGTCCAAGATACGCAGTATTTT. Residues: CASSGGVQDTQYF.

This clone was seen only once. The chain joins TRBV19 to TRBJ1-1; 8 nucleotides align to TRBD1. The length of the CDR3 is 14 residues. V gave up 10 bases and J gave up 2 bases; unmatched junction bases: 9. Per the germline V gene, CDR1 is LNHDA and CDR2 is SQIVND (reference sequence). The CDR3 loop is CATDRGRVNTEAFF. As DNA, the CDR3 is TGTGCCACCGACAGGGGCCGGGTCAACACTGAAGCTTTCTTT. Together with reference TRBV19 and TRBJ1-1, the CDR3 gives the full variable domain: DGGITQSPKYLFRKEGQNVTLSCEQNLNHDAMYWYRQDPGQGLRLIYYSQIVNDFQKGDIAEGYSVSREKKESFPLTVTSAQKNPTAFYLCATDRGRVNTEAFFGQGTRLTVV.

The chain's CDR3 is CASSSSGTGDNEQFF. The CDR3 region has the DNA TGTGCCAGCAGCTCATCCGGGACAGGAGACAATGAGCAGTTCTTC. The V gene is TRBV13, the J gene TRBJ2-1, with 8 bases matching TRBD1. From germline, CDR1 is PRHDT and CDR2 FYEKMQ (reference sequence). There are 15 residues in the CDR3. V was clipped by 4 bases and J by 5 bases; unmatched bases: 7.

This chain links TRBV5-6 with TRBJ2-3; 7 nucleotides agree with TRBD2. The CDR3 runs to 13 residues. V trimming: 6 bases; J trimming: 9 bases; junction bases outside the gene matches: 10. The germline V gene encodes CDR1 SGHDT and CDR2 YYEEEE. The DNA for the CDR3 is TGTGCCAGCATCCTCGACGGACTAGACACGCAGTATTTT. This translates into CASILDGLDTQYF.

This clone was observed once. The chain has TRBV4-2 and TRBJ1-2, with D unclear. V shed 1 base and J shed 8 bases, with 11 bases lying between them. From germline, CDR1 is LGHNA and CDR2 YNFKEQ. The CDR3 length is 13 residues. This CDR3 is CASSQGNSQGYTF. CDR3 nucleotides: TGTGCCAGCAGCCAAGGAAACAGTCAAGGCTACACCTTC.

The chain carries TRBV14 and TRBJ1-1; 7 nucleotides align to TRBD1. Germline trimming cut 8 bases from V and 0 bases from J; bases unmatched to any gene: 3. The CDR3 is made up of 13 amino acids. Germline loops: CDR1 SGHDN, CDR2 FVKESK. CDR3: CASEGQLNTEAFF. Here the CDR3 DNA reads TGTGCCAGCGAGGGACAGCTGAACACTGAAGCTTTCTTT.

The chain couples TRBV2 to TRBJ2-7; possible D gene TRBD2, 5 bases. This CDR3 contains 13 residues. V was shortened by 4 bases and J by 1 base, with 8 bases between the two germline ends. Germline CDR1 reads SNHLY; CDR2 reads FYNNEI. CDR3 protein: CASSVGISYEQYF. The CDR3 DNA sequence: TGTGCCAGCAGTGTCGGGATTTCCTACGAGCAGTACTTC.

This clone was observed a single time. V gene TRBV30 combines with J gene TRBJ1-4, with TRBD1 matching 8 bases. Germline CDR1 and CDR2: GTSNPN and SVGIG (reference sequence). The CDR3 runs 14 residues. With V trimmed by 1 base and J by 3 bases, 1 base remained unmatched. CDR3 coding DNA: TGTGCCTGGAGTGAGGGACAGGCTAATGAAAAACTGTTTTTT. Encoded protein: CAWSEGQANEKLFF.

The V gene is TRBV6-6, the J gene TRBJ1-5; D gene unclear. CDR1 is MNHNY, CDR2 SVGAGI, per germline (reference sequence). The CDR3 runs 11 residues. V lost 4 bases to trimming and J lost 5 bases, with 3 bases between them. This CDR3 is CASSSHQPQHF. DNA for the CDR3: TGTGCCAGCAGTTCTCATCAGCCCCAGCATTTT.

In the case of this clone: At the DNA level, this CDR3 is encoded by other sequences in the same sample as well. This chain links TRBV2 with TRBJ2-7; D possibly corresponds to TRBD1 (6 bases). Trimming took 6 bases from V and 0 from J, leaving 9 bases between them. CDR3 length: 13 residues. CDR1 SNHLY and CDR2 FYNNEI come from the germline V gene. CDR3 bases: TGTGCCAGCAGGGGGGACACCTCCTACGAGCAGTACTTC. It encodes CASRGDTSYEQYF.

The V gene is TRBV2, the J gene TRBJ2-7; D is unresolved. Per the germline V gene, CDR1 is SNHLY and CDR2 is FYNNEI. CDR3 size: 12 residues. V gave up 4 bases and J gave up 0 bases, with 4 bases separating them. CDR3 residues: CASSGLSYEQYF. The DNA for the CDR3 is TGTGCCAGCAGTGGGCTCTCCTACGAGCAGTACTTC.

The chain is built from TRBV6-4 and TRBJ2-7; D possibly corresponds to TRBD2 (6 bases). The germline V and J ends were trimmed by 0 bases and 0 bases, with 6 bases remaining between them. This CDR3 region has 14 residues. Germline CDR1 MRHNA, CDR2 SNTAGT. CDR3: CASSDSGLSYEQYF. The CDR3 region has the DNA TGTGCCAGCAGTGACTCGGGACTCTCCTACGAGCAGTACTTC.

This clone was counted once. This rearrangement joins TRBV12-5 to TRBJ2-7; possibly TRBD1 for D (6 bases). The V gene's germline CDR1 is LGHNT and CDR2 FRNRAP. This CDR3 has 13 residues. With 6 bases removed from V and 2 bases from J, the gap between germline ends came to 11 bases. DNA of the CDR3: TGTGCTAGTGGGAGGGACACCCCCTACGAGCAGTACTTC. Protein product: CASGRDTPYEQYF.

With respect to this clone: Other DNA sequences from this sample encode an identical CDR3 as well. This rearrangement joins TRBV9 to TRBJ2-3; 12 bases agree with TRBD1. V trimming: 0 bases; J trimming: 4 bases; junction bases outside the gene matches: 3. The CDR3 is 16 amino acids. Per the germline V gene, CDR1 is SGDLS and CDR2 is YYNGEE. The CDR3 DNA reads TGTGCCAGCAGCGTAGTGGGACAGGGGGCGTCAGATACGCAGTATTTT. Its translation: CASSVVGQGASDTQYF.

This sequence joins TRBV6-5 and TRBJ1-1; D is unresolved. The V end was cut by 6 bases, the J end by 5 bases, with 13 bases between. The CDR3 is 13 residues long. CDR1 MNHEY and CDR2 SVGAGI come from the germline V gene. CDR3 bases: TGTGCCAGCAGCCCCGAAGGGAGGACTGAAGCTTTCTTT. It encodes CASSPEGRTEAFF.

This chain links TRBV5-4 with TRBJ2-5; TRBD2 agrees at 8 bases. The CDR3 loop spans 14 amino acids. Trimming at V came to 0 bases and at J to 5 bases, leaving 3 bases not matched to a gene. Germline lookup yields CDR1 SGHNT and CDR2 YYREEE (reference sequence). The CDR3: CASSLARGGETQYF. The CDR3 bases are TGTGCCAGCAGCTTGGCTCGGGGGGGCGAGACCCAGTACTTC.

This rearrangement joins TRBV5-4 to TRBJ2-1, with D perhaps matching TRBD2 (6 bases). Trimming removed 2 bases from V and 2 bases from J, with 11 bases in between. Germline V lookup: CDR1 SGHNT, CDR2 YYREEE (reference sequence). The CDR3 contains 15 residues. The CDR3 DNA is TGTGCCAGCAGCTTCGGAGGGGTCACCTACAATGAGCAGTTCTTC. It specifies CASSFGGVTYNEQFF.

The chain couples TRBV4-1 to TRBJ2-1; perhaps TRBD1 as D (6 bases). Looked up from germline, CDR1 is MGHRA and CDR2 is YSYEKL. V lost 1 base and J lost 3, with 10 bases in between. The CDR3 sequence is 15 residues long. CDR3 in DNA: TGCGCCAGCAGCCAAGGGACAGAGATCTACAATGAGCAGTTCTTC. This codes for CASSQGTEIYNEQFF.